Below, one TCR beta chain is given with its context. This entry is derived from a study of cytomegalovirus exposure and HLA in healthy donors. The PCR employed 60 Vbeta primers together with 13 Jbeta primers. Clones were sequenced by immunoSEQ multiplex PCR, and TCRdb holds only the in-frame ones, with some missing. The specimen's table records approximately 120,000 clones. This TCR came from an older woman in good health and CMV-seronegative. Sample: PBMCs.

DNA of the CDR3: TGTGCCAGCAACCTAGCGGGGAGCACAGATACGCAGTATTTT. Its translation: CASNLAGSTDTQYF. V usage is TRBV2 and J usage is TRBJ2-3, with 9 bases that match TRBD2. This CDR3 is 14 amino acids long. Germline CDR1 is SNHLY and CDR2 is FYNNEI. Trimming removed 7 bases from V and 0 bases from J; junction bases left unmatched: 2.